The rows below give T cell receptor beta chains drawn from one sample of a study of shared clonotypes between healthy human individuals. Profiled with immunoSEQ multiplex PCR; TCRdb holds only in-frame clones, not every one. The sample lists 2,500,000 or so clones, 92% seen once, with 0.37% in the top ten. Input material: naive CD4+ T cells from PBMCs. Receptors originate from a man aged 18 to 30 in good health. Some clones in this sample may be carry-over from other donors' samples. Both conserved end residues are part of each CDR3. D genes are given only for firm matches. Size values are once, few and many counts, or a class for expanded clones, and some rows have none.

j_call | v_call | clone_size | d_call | cdr3_aa | cdr3_nt
TRBJ1-5 | TRBV29-1 | . | . | CSVSETNNQPQHF | TGCAGCGTTAGCGAAACCAACAATCAGCCCCAGCATTTT
TRBJ2-7 | TRBV5-1 | . | TRBD1 | CASSSVPGQNSYEQYF | TGCGCCAGCAGCTCGGTCCCGGGACAGAACTCCTACGAGCAGTACTTC
TRBJ2-3 | TRBV5-1 | . | TRBD1 | CASSLALSGGDPLARMTDTQYF | TGCGCCAGCAGCTTGGCCCTGTCAGGGGGAGACCCCCTGGCTAGGATGACAGATACGCAGTATTTT
TRBJ2-7 | TRBV7-2 | . | . | CASSLGQGGEQYF | TGTGCCAGCAGCTTAGGTCAGGGGGGCGAGCAGTACTTC
TRBJ2-5 | TRBV5-6 | . | . | CASSLGAGSETQYF | TGTGCCAGCAGCTTGGGGGCAGGTTCAGAGACCCAGTACTTC
TRBJ2-3 | TRBV7-9 | . | . | CASSLGSPRRADTQYF | TGTGCCAGCAGCTTAGGTTCCCCCCGTCGGGCAGATACGCAGTATTTT
TRBJ2-7 | TRBV11-2 | . | TRBD1 | CASSTDRGYEQYF | TGTGCCAGCAGCACTGACAGGGGCTACGAGCAGTACTTC
TRBJ2-7 | TRBV9 | . | TRBD2 | CASSPQVAGNYEQYF | TGTGCCAGCAGCCCCCAGGTAGCGGGAAACTACGAGCAGTACTTC
TRBJ1-2 | TRBV7-3 | . | TRBD1 | CASSRTGADGYTF | TGTGCCAGCAGCAGGACAGGGGCCGATGGCTACACCTTC
TRBJ2-7 | TRBV5-1 | once | TRBD2 | CASSLEAGGSYEQYF | TGCGCCAGCAGCCTCGAGGCGGGAGGTTCGTACGAGCAGTACTTC
TRBJ1-2 | TRBV29-1 | . | . | CSVDHSGLHPYGYTF | TGCAGCGTTGACCATTCCGGCCTCCACCCTTATGGCTACACCTTC
TRBJ2-3 | TRBV5-6 | . | . | CASSLEGGDTQYF | TGTGCCAGCAGCTTGGAAGGCGGAGATACGCAGTATTTT
TRBJ2-1 | TRBV28 | . | TRBD1 | CASSRYRDRGSNEQFF | TGTGCCAGCAGCCGCTACCGGGACAGGGGTTCCAATGAGCAGTTCTTC
TRBJ1-3 | TRBV5-4 | . | . | CASSLPDGNTIYF | TGTGCCAGCAGCTTGCCAGACGGGAACACCATATATTTT
TRBJ1-1 | TRBV7-9 | . | TRBD1 | CASSFQGVHTEAFF | TGTGCCAGCAGCTTTCAGGGGGTTCACACTGAAGCTTTCTTT
TRBJ2-7 | TRBV11-2 | . | . | CASKRGGNRRDEQYF | TGTGCCAGCAAAAGAGGGGGGAACCGCAGGGACGAGCAGTACTTC
TRBJ1-1 | TRBV6-5 | . | . | CASSYGGVSTEAFF | TGTGCCAGCAGTTACGGGGGAGTAAGCACTGAAGCTTTCTTT
TRBJ1-1 | TRBV28 | once | TRBD1 | CASSAPYRGSEAFF | TGTGCCAGCAGTGCCCCGTACAGGGGCTCTGAAGCTTTCTTT
TRBJ2-3 | TRBV5-6 | . | . | CASSFLASLPGTDTQYF | TGTGCCAGCAGCTTCCTGGCCAGCCTCCCTGGTACAGATACGCAGTATTTT
TRBJ1-1 | TRBV6-5 | . | . | CASSYSFEASDRAFF | TGTGCCAGCAGTTACTCGTTTGAGGCCAGCGACAGGGCTTTCTTT
TRBJ2-2 | TRBV5-1 | . | TRBD2 | CASSFASGNLPNTGELFF | TGCGCCAGCAGCTTCGCTAGCGGGAACCTCCCGAACACCGGGGAGCTGTTTTTT
TRBJ2-7 | TRBV27 | . | . | CASRSDGLREQYF | TGTGCCAGCAGGAGCGACGGGTTGAGGGAGCAGTACTTC
TRBJ1-2 | TRBV19 | . | TRBD1 | CASSIDRGKGYTF | TGTGCCAGTAGTATCGACAGGGGGAAAGGCTACACCTTC
TRBJ1-1 | TRBV7-7 | . | . | CASSRLLNTEAFF | TGTGCCAGCAGCCGTCTGCTGAACACTGAAGCTTTCTTT
TRBJ2-7 | TRBV5-1 | . | TRBD2 | CASSLIPLLAGGPGNEQYF | TGCGCCAGCAGCTTAATTCCGCTACTAGCGGGAGGGCCCGGGAACGAGCAGTACTTC
TRBJ1-5 | TRBV4-3 | . | . | CASSQVVWGNQPQHF | TGCGCCAGCAGCCAAGTCGTCTGGGGGAATCAGCCCCAGCATTTT
TRBJ1-1 | TRBV7-2 | . | TRBD1 | CASSSQGARTEAFF | TGTGCCAGCAGTTCACAGGGGGCGCGGACTGAAGCTTTCTTT
TRBJ2-2 | TRBV4-1 | . | TRBD2 | CASSQDPGAGENTGELFF | TGCGCCAGCAGCCAAGACCCCGGAGCGGGGGAGAACACCGGGGAGCTGTTTTTT
TRBJ2-1 | TRBV15 | . | . | CATVDDLLRNEQFF | TGTGCCACCGTGGACGACCTCCTCCGCAATGAGCAGTTCTTC
TRBJ2-2 | TRBV7-2 | . | . | CASSFLSTLNTGELFF | TGTGCCAGCAGCTTCCTAAGCACTCTTAACACCGGGGAGCTGTTTTTT
TRBJ1-6 | TRBV5-4 | . | TRBD1 | CASTRDPTGPSPLHF | TGTGCCAGCACCCGAGATCCGACAGGGCCCTCACCCCTCCACTTT
TRBJ2-7 | TRBV11-1 | once | TRBD1 | CASSRGQAYEQYF | TGTGCCAGCAGCCGGGGACAGGCCTACGAGCAGTACTTC
TRBJ2-1 | TRBV4-1 | . | . | CASSQEAGRTKQFF | TGCGCCAGCAGCCAGGAAGCCGGGCGGACGAAGCAGTTCTTC
TRBJ1-4 | TRBV7-9 | . | . | CASSWHSEKLFF | TGTGCCAGCAGCTGGCACAGTGAAAAACTGTTTTTT
TRBJ2-7 | TRBV28 | once | . | CASISSGASVPPFEQYF | TGTGCCAGCATATCGAGTGGGGCTAGCGTCCCCCCTTTCGAGCAGTACTTC
TRBJ1-3 | TRBV9 | . | . | CASSVVGSGNTIYF | TGTGCCAGCAGCGTAGTGGGGTCTGGAAACACCATATATTTT
TRBJ2-7 | TRBV28 | . | . | CASSLFGVLYEQYF | TGTGCCAGCAGTTTATTTGGGGTCCTCTACGAGCAGTACTTC
TRBJ1-2 | TRBV6-5 | . | TRBD1 | CASSGGTGKGFGYTF | TGTGCCAGCAGTGGCGGGACAGGGAAGGGTTTTGGCTACACCTTC
TRBJ2-1 | TRBV4-3 | . | TRBD2 | CASSQVPGGGSYNEQFF | TGCGCCAGCAGCCAAGTTCCCGGCGGGGGGTCCTACAATGAGCAGTTCTTC
TRBJ1-2 | TRBV5-1 | . | . | CASSPLPGHYSGGYTF | TGCGCCAGCAGCCCACTTCCGGGACACTATTCGGGAGGCTACACCTTC
TRBJ2-7 | TRBV5-1 | . | . | CASSFLGTTYEQYF | TGCGCCAGCAGCTTCTTAGGGACAACCTACGAGCAGTACTTC
TRBJ2-7 | TRBV11-2 | . | TRBD2 | CASSNGLATYEQYF | TGTGCCAGCAGCAACGGACTAGCGACGTACGAGCAGTACTTC
TRBJ2-7 | TRBV29-1 | . | . | CSVGGGSYEQYF | TGCAGCGTCGGGGGCGGATCCTACGAGCAGTACTTC
TRBJ2-1 | TRBV2 | . | TRBD2 | CASRSGRHEQFF | TGTGCCAGCAGAAGCGGGAGGCATGAGCAGTTCTTC
TRBJ1-2 | TRBV9 | . | . | CASSPSTDRYYGYTF | TGTGCCAGCAGCCCCTCAACTGACAGGTACTATGGCTACACCTTC
TRBJ1-2 | TRBV27 | . | TRBD1 | CASSTSWTGRSGYTF | TGTGCCAGCAGTACCTCCTGGACAGGGAGGAGTGGCTACACCTTC